This TCR beta chain is drawn from a study of graft-versus-host responses after intestinal transplantation (TCRdb year 2021). Regarding the complete study: Multivisceral, liver-intestinal, or isolated intestinal transplants were received by the recipients. All recipients received anti-thymocyte globulin induction followed by maintenance tacrolimus and steroids for around 3 years. Bulk TCR-beta CDR3 sequencing was used to track graft-versus-host and host-versus-graft alloreactive T cell clones in the graft, circulation and bone marrow after intestinal transplantation. Alloreactive clones were identified by sequencing pre-transplant mixed lymphocyte reaction products and comparing them with unstimulated pre-transplant donor and recipient T cells. The cohort enrolled 20 to 25 intestinal transplant recipients including one retransplant, and a few patients lacking pretransplant specimens were excluded. A peak of at least 4% donor T cells among recipient peripheral blood mononuclear cells was the definition used for donor T cell macrochimerism. Samples from a few later patients were sequenced in-house on an Illumina MiSeq with MiXCR processing rather than by the commercial service.

Sequences SGHTA (CDR1) and FQGNSA (CDR2) are obtained from the germline V gene. From the cysteine up to the phenylalanine, the CDR3 has a length of 14 residues. Only the CDR3 DNA stays, 42 bases, in frame from base 1. The V end gives up 8 bases and the J end 0 bases, leaving 4 bases in the junction not matched to a gene. Sample time point, as interpreted from the label and publication: cells obtained before transplantation from donor or recipient. In mixed lymphocyte reactions, roughly 200,000 CFSE-labeled pre-transplant responders were plated with roughly 200,000 irradiated violet-dye-labeled stimulators and cultured for over five days. Proliferating CD3+CD4+CFSE-low and CD3+CD8+CFSE-low responder cells were FACS-sorted on a BD Influx sorter after the mixed lymphocyte reaction. This clone is large (0.1 to 1%) in terms of sample share. Qualities for individual bases were not recorded, and no much larger clone is one base off.

Overall study results and their limits: The relatively low number and heterogeneity of intestinal transplant patients limited the conclusions. Early after transplant, declines in HvG clones were associated with peak levels of circulating GvH clones. GvH clones were detected in recipient bone marrow, and some appeared earlier in ileal mucosa or blood, consistent with an intestinal mucosal origin. High GvH to HvG T cell clonal ratios were observed in the allografts of patients with donor T cell macrochimerism.

Library preparation was by the immunoSEQ multiplex PCR assay. For most patients, genomic DNA was isolated with the Qiagen DNeasy Blood and Tissue Kit and sent frozen to Adaptive Biotechnologies for TCR sequencing. Adaptive Biotechnologies carried out high-throughput TCR-beta CDR3 sequencing of genomic DNA for most patients. The authors processed their data as follows. Adaptive's ImmunoSEQ software supplied the TCR sequencing data for under 20 patients, while MiXCR and VDJtools were used to process three other patients. CD4 versus CD8 sorting errors were corrected by removing sequences found in both subsets at a frequency ratio below 5:1. CDR3 nucleotide sequences shared between donor and recipient were removed because the origin of such sequences could not be assigned. At least 2-fold expansion over unstimulated cells and a minimum CFSE-low frequency of 0.002% (template counts) or 0.001% (read counts) were required for clones to be classified as alloreactive. A clone was considered mappable if detected in the sequenced pre-transplant spleen, lymph node, or MLR CFSE-low populations of the donor or recipient. Cumulative frequency of alloreactive clones was calculated as a percentage of all sequences weighted by copy number. In its TCRdb copy, this immuneACCESS table keeps in-frame sequences only and misses some clones. Where compared with another copy, unresolved V genes explain less than half of these, and the others have no known cause. V, J and clone size are taken as reported in that table, and D and trimming were inferred from the DNA itself. This sample gives about 4,800 clones in total; 25% to 30% of them show up just once. The ten largest make up around 8.3% of the sample.

The clonotype originates from a human patient who was an organ donor for intestinal transplantation. Sequencing used alloreactive CD4+ T cells from a mixed lymphocyte reaction culture, obtained before transplantation. The sample's cell subset or site, from its label and the paper: CFSE-low proliferating T cells sorted from approximately six-day pre-transplant mixed lymphocyte reaction (GvH or HvG direction). The chain links TRBV7-2 with TRBJ2-7; a stretch of 10 junction bases matches TRBD1. The nucleotide sequence is given as TGTGCCAGCGTTCGGGACAGGGGCTCCTACGAGCAGTACTTC. This codes for CASVRDRGSYEQYF.